This is a list of T cell receptor beta chains from one sample in a study of shared clonotypes between healthy human individuals. The method was immunoSEQ multiplex PCR; TCRdb's version includes in-frame clones alone and lacks a portion of them. Of 400,000 to 550,000 clones listed, approximately 79% were seen once; the top ten hold approximately 12%. The source material was PBMCs. These receptors were collected from a woman aged 40 to 49 in good health. Some clones in this sample may be carry-over from other donors' samples. The CDR3 runs from the conserved cysteine through the conserved F or W. D genes are given only for firm matches. Size is stated for part of the rows, as once, few or many counts, or as a class when the clone is expanded.

-,TRBV30,-,TRBJ1-5,TGTGCCTGGGGGGACAATTTTTCCGATCAGCCCCAGCATTTT,CAWGDNFSDQPQHF
-,TRBV7-2,TRBD1,TRBJ1-2,TGTGCCAGCAGCTCAAGACAGGGCGGCGGCTACACCTTC,CASSSRQGGGYTF
-,TRBV5-1,-,TRBJ2-1,TGCGCCAGCAGCATTGACAGTCTACTCAATGAGCAGTTCTTC,CASSIDSLLNEQFF
few,TRBV7-8,-,TRBJ2-2,TGTGCCAGCAGCTTGCAAGGGGCCGGGGCCGGGGAGCTGTTTTTT,CASSLQGAGAGELFF
many,TRBV6-5,-,TRBJ2-7,TGTGCCAGCAGTTACAGCCGCTACGAGCAGTACTTC,CASSYSRYEQYF
-,TRBV5-1,TRBD1,TRBJ1-5,TGCGCCAGCAGCTTGGCCGGACAGGTAAATCAGCCCCAGCATTTT,CASSLAGQVNQPQHF
-,TRBV5-1,-,TRBJ2-3,TGCGCCAGCAGCTTCGGGACTACAGATACGCAGTATTTT,CASSFGTTDTQYF
-,TRBV29-1,TRBD2,TRBJ2-5,TGCAGCGTTGCCCACCCACTAGCGGGAATTCTAGAGACCCAGTACTTC,CSVAHPLAGILETQYF
-,TRBV7-9,-,TRBJ2-1,TGTGCCAGCAGCCTACCACAGTTATCCAAGCAGTTCTTC,CASSLPQLSKQFF
-,TRBV6-1,-,TRBJ2-2,TGTGCCAGCAGTGAAGCAAGGGGCACCGGGGAGCTGTTTTTT,CASSEARGTGELFF
-,TRBV30,TRBD1,TRBJ1-1,TGTGCCTGGAGTGTACGGGGACAGGGGGCCACTGAAGCTTTCTTT,CAWSVRGQGATEAFF
once,TRBV28,-,TRBJ1-2,TGTGCCAGCAGTTTACCGGGTAACTATGGCTACACCTTC,CASSLPGNYGYTF
-,TRBV2,-,TRBJ2-7,TGTGCCAGCGCCGGGACCGGCGGCTACGAGCAGTACTTC,CASAGTGGYEQYF
-,TRBV7-8,-,TRBJ2-7,TGTGCCAGCAGCTCTAGCAACTCAGCGGGCTACGAGCAGTACTTC,CASSSSNSAGYEQYF
-,TRBV5-1,-,TRBJ2-5,TGCGCCAGCAGCTTATCACACGAGGTCCGAGAGACCCAGTACTTC,CASSLSHEVRETQYF
once,TRBV19,TRBD1,TRBJ2-2,TGTGCCAGTACCCCCAGGGGGTGGGCAGCCCGAGGCCCCGGGGAGCTGTTTTTT,CASTPRGWAARGPGELFF
few,TRBV28,-,TRBJ2-7,TGTGCCATCACCACAGCCTACGAGCAGTACTTC,CAITTAYEQYF
-,TRBV10-3,TRBD1,TRBJ2-7,TGTGCCACGCGGCTGACAGGGGGCTACGAGCAGTACTTC,CATRLTGGYEQYF
few,TRBV27,-,TRBJ2-2,TGTGCCAGCAGTGGTCAGGAGAACACCGGGGAGCTGTTTTTT,CASSGQENTGELFF
-,TRBV19,-,TRBJ1-2,TGTGCCAGTAGTACGGGACAAGTCTATGGCTACACCTTC,CASSTGQVYGYTF
once,TRBV11-2,-,TRBJ2-1,TGTGCCAGCAGCTTTGGCGGGATGAGCTCCTACAATGAGCAGTTCTTC,CASSFGGMSSYNEQFF
-,TRBV5-4,-,TRBJ2-1,TGTGCCAGCAGCTTGGATGGGTCCCCATACAATGAGCAGTTCTTC,CASSLDGSPYNEQFF
-,TRBV6-1,-,TRBJ2-5,TGTGCCAGCAGTGGTGGGGGACTCCAAGAGACCCAGTACTTC,CASSGGGLQETQYF
-,TRBV4-1,-,TRBJ2-1,TGCGCCAGCAGCCAAGCGGGGCTCATAGACAATGAGCAGTTCTTC,CASSQAGLIDNEQFF
-,TRBV5-8,-,TRBJ2-1,TGTGCCAGCAGCGTTCCGGGACCTACCCCCTACAATGAGCAGTTCTTC,CASSVPGPTPYNEQFF
-,TRBV6-5,TRBD1,TRBJ2-7,TGTGCCAGCAGTTATAGTATGGGACAGGGGGACTACGAGCAGTACTTC,CASSYSMGQGDYEQYF
-,TRBV28,TRBD1,TRBJ2-7,TGTGCCAGCACATGGGACAGGACCTTGCTCGAGCAGTACTTC,CASTWDRTLLEQYF
-,TRBV4-3,-,TRBJ2-3,TGCGCCAGCAGCCAGGAGCGGGGCACAGATACGCAGTATTTT,CASSQERGTDTQYF
once,TRBV2,TRBD1,TRBJ1-5,TGTGCCAGCAGGACAGGGCCGCCTCAGCCCCAGCATTTT,CASRTGPPQPQHF
few,TRBV19,-,TRBJ1-2,TGTGCCAGTACCGTCTATGCTTGGGAATTTGGCTACACCTTC,CASTVYAWEFGYTF
-,TRBV9,TRBD2,TRBJ2-7,TGTGCCAGCAGCGCAGCGGGAGTCCCCTACGAGCAGTACTTC,CASSAAGVPYEQYF
-,TRBV18,TRBD1,TRBJ1-4,TGTGCCAGCAGAGGCTCGGGACAGGGTCGTGAAAAACTGTTTTTT,CASRGSGQGREKLFF
-,TRBV28,-,TRBJ2-3,TGTGCCAGCAGCCGCCCCTCCGGAGCTGGGACAGATACGCAGTATTTT,CASSRPSGAGTDTQYF
-,TRBV5-1,TRBD2,TRBJ2-1,TGCGCCAGCAGCTTTACGGGACTAGGCGACAATGAGCAGTTCTTC,CASSFTGLGDNEQFF
-,TRBV9,TRBD2,TRBJ2-1,TGTGCCAGCAGCTCCACTAGCGGGAGGGGATGGGACGAGCAGTTCTTC,CASSSTSGRGWDEQFF
-,TRBV6-5,TRBD1,TRBJ2-3,TGTGCCAGCAGTTACAGGGACAGAACAGATACGCAGTATTTT,CASSYRDRTDTQYF
-,TRBV29-1,-,TRBJ2-3,TGCAGCGTTGGGGGCTTTGTGGATACGCAGTATTTT,CSVGGFVDTQYF
-,TRBV4-3,TRBD2,TRBJ2-3,TGCGCCAGCAGCCAAGATCAGAGCGGGAGTGGTGATACGCAGTATTTT,CASSQDQSGSGDTQYF
-,TRBV28,-,TRBJ2-3,TGTGCCAGCAGTAGATCGAGCACAGATACGCAGTATTTT,CASSRSSTDTQYF
-,TRBV2,TRBD2,TRBJ2-2,TGTGCCAGCACAAGCGGGACGACCGGGGAGCTGTTTTTT,CASTSGTTGELFF
-,TRBV27,TRBD2,TRBJ2-1,TGTGCCAGCAGTTTCGAGGCGGGAGTTATCTACAATGAGCAGTTCTTC,CASSFEAGVIYNEQFF
-,TRBV5-3,-,TRBJ2-3,TGTGCCAGAAGCTTGGTCAGGGAGAGCACAGATACGCAGTATTTT,CARSLVRESTDTQYF
once,TRBV11-2,TRBD1,TRBJ1-2,TGTGCCAGCAGCTTAGAGGACAGGCCCCTCTATGGCTACACCTTC,CASSLEDRPLYGYTF
-,TRBV7-8,-,TRBJ2-1,TGTGCCAGCAGCTTATCACCAGGAGGGTACAATGAGCAGTTCTTC,CASSLSPGGYNEQFF
-,TRBV27,-,TRBJ2-7,TGTGCCAGCAGCTCCTCACGGGGGAGCGAGCAGTACTTC,CASSSSRGSEQYF
few,TRBV5-6,-,TRBJ2-1,TGTGCCAGCAGCTTGGTCCGGGACGGGTACAATGAGCAGTTCTTC,CASSLVRDGYNEQFF
-,TRBV7-9,-,TRBJ2-5,TGTGCCAGCAGCTTATCAGGGATCGAGACCCAGTACTTC,CASSLSGIETQYF
once,TRBV5-1,TRBD1,TRBJ2-7,TGCGCCAGCAGCTCGGGACAGGGGAATGAGCAGTACTTC,CASSSGQGNEQYF
-,TRBV6-5,TRBD2,TRBJ2-3,TGTGCCAGCAGTTTAAAAGCGGGAGGGGGGCATACGCAGTATTTT,CASSLKAGGGHTQYF
few,TRBV10-2,TRBD2,TRBJ2-7,TGCGCCAGCCGGGCGGGAGGGCCTTTCGAGCAGTACTTC,CASRAGGPFEQYF
-,TRBV29-1,TRBD2,TRBJ2-2,TGCAGCGTTACCGGGACTAGCGGTAACACCGGGGAGCTGTTTTTT,CSVTGTSGNTGELFF
-,TRBV19,-,TRBJ1-5,TGTGCCAGTAGTATATCGTTTGGTTTCCAGCCCCAGCATTTT,CASSISFGFQPQHF
-,TRBV30,TRBD2,TRBJ2-1,TGTGCCTGGAGTGCCGTGCGGGAGGTCAGTGAGCAGTTCTTC,CAWSAVREVSEQFF
-,TRBV27,-,TRBJ2-1,TGTGCCAGCAGTTTATCCGGGACATACTACAATGAGCAGTTCTTC,CASSLSGTYYNEQFF
-,TRBV19,TRBD1,TRBJ2-1,TGTGCCAGTAGTAGCCCACGGGACAGGGCAGACAATGAGCAGTTCTTC,CASSSPRDRADNEQFF
-,TRBV20-1,-,TRBJ1-2,TGCAGTGCTAGAGACTCTTGGACAAGGTATTTC,CSARDSWTRYF